These 27 T cell receptor beta chains originate from one sample sequenced in a study of shared clonotypes between healthy human individuals. CD45RO-negative CD8 cells positively selected for CCR7 made up the naive population, which excluded terminally differentiated effector memory CD45RA+ cells. Here immunoSEQ multiplex PCR was the method, and the copy in TCRdb shows in-frame clones only, minus some. This table has 750,000 to 1,000,000 clones, 80% to 95% appearing once. The sequenced sample was naive CD8+ T cells sorted from blood. The origin of the receptors is a man aged 25-45 years in good health.

This clone was picked up one time. The chain joins TRBV7-9 to TRBJ2-7; D is ambiguous. Trimming took off 4 bases at V and 3 bases at J, with 22 bases between the two ends. The germline V gene has CDR1 SEHNR and CDR2 FQNEAQ (reference sequence). This CDR3 region has 17 residues. CDR3 DNA: TGTGCCAGCAGCTCTTCAGAGAGCCTCCTGAGTCTCTACGAGCAGTACTTC. Its protein product is CASSSSESLLSLYEQYF. Using reference TRBV7-9 and TRBJ2-7 for the parts outside the CDR3, the full variable domain is DTGVSQNPRHKITKRGQNVTFRCDPISEHNRLYWYRQTLGQGPEFLTYFQNEAQLEKSRLLSDRFSAERPKGSFSTLEIQRTEQGDSAMYLCASSSSESLLSLYEQYFGPGTRLTVT.

The CDR3 nucleotides are TGTGCCAGCAGCCTCTCCCCGCGGGAGGAACTAGTCAGCACGGGCACAGATACGCAGTATTTT. This gives the protein CASSLSPREELVSTGTDTQYF. The chain recombines TRBV6-9 with TRBJ2-3; 8 bases match TRBD2. V was clipped by 6 bases and J by 1 base; unmatched bases: 24. Germline CDR1 MNHGY, CDR2 SVAAGI. The CDR3 sequence is 21 residues long.

The CDR3 DNA reads as TGTGCCAGCAGCCCCCCCAGAGCTTCTCTACAAGAGACCCAGTACTTC. Translation: CASSPPRASLQETQYF. V is TRBV9 and J is TRBJ2-5; D remains ambiguous. The CDR3 sequence is 16 residues long. Trimming shortened V by 4 bases and J by 2 bases, and 18 bases separated the two germline ends. Germline CDR1 is SGDLS and CDR2 is YYNGEE.

This rearrangement joins TRBV27 to TRBJ2-7, with D perhaps matching TRBD1 or TRBD2 (5 bases each). V shed 5 bases and J shed 4 bases, with 15 bases lying between them. The CDR3 has 14 residues. Germline assignment: CDR1 MNHEY and CDR2 SMNVEV (reference sequence). The CDR3 region is CASSAPGRPYEQYF. The CDR3 DNA follows: TGTGCCAGCAGTGCCCCGGGACGGCCGTACGAGCAGTACTTC.

The rearrangement links TRBV7-9 to TRBJ2-5; TRBD2 matches 14 bases. The CDR3 sequence is 17 residues long. The V and J ends lost 4 bases and 4 bases, in that order; junction bases with no gene match: 8. Germline V gives CDR1 SEHNR, CDR2 FQNEAQ (reference sequence). The CDR3 loop is CASSSPGLAGVVETQYF. In DNA form, the CDR3 reads TGTGCCAGCAGCTCGCCGGGACTAGCGGGAGTCGTAGAGACCCAGTACTTC.

This sequence joins TRBV27 and TRBJ2-1; D gene uncertain. CDR3 length: 15 residues. The V end lost 4 bases, the J end lost 0 bases, and 10 bases lay between the germline ends. Germline-derived CDR1 and CDR2 are MNHEY and SMNVEV (reference sequence). The DNA for the CDR3 is TGTGCCAGCAGTTCGAGCGAGAGCTCCTACAATGAGCAGTTCTTC. It encodes CASSSSESSYNEQFF.

The V and J genes are TRBV7-6 and TRBJ2-2; 8 nucleotides match TRBD2. CDR1 is SGHVS, CDR2 FNYEAQ, per germline. The CDR3 has 15 amino acids. V shed 4 bases, J shed 5 bases, and the junction held 6 bases outside the gene matches. The CDR3 spells CASSSLGGRTGELFF. The CDR3 region has the DNA TGTGCCAGCAGCTCGTTGGGCGGGAGGACCGGGGAGCTGTTTTTT. Complete variable domain (other parts from reference TRBV7-6 and TRBJ2-2): GAGVSQSPRYKVTKRGQDVALRCDPISGHVSLYWYRQALGQGPEFLTYFNYEAQQDKSGLPNDRFSAERPEGSISTLTIQRTEQRDSAMYRCASSSLGGRTGELFFGEGSRLTVL.

This clone was seen once. CDR3 residues: CASSHWDSPTYEQYF. The CDR3, as DNA: TGTGCCAGCAGCCACTGGGACAGCCCTACCTACGAGCAGTACTTC. The chain carries TRBV5-4 and TRBJ2-7, with TRBD1 matching 7 bases. This CDR3 is 15 amino acids long. Trimming at V came to 4 bases and at J to 2 bases, leaving 9 bases not matched to a gene. The germline V gene encodes CDR1 SGHNT and CDR2 YYREEE (reference sequence).

The rearrangement uses TRBV7-8 and TRBJ2-1, with D perhaps TRBD2 (6 bases). With 1 base removed from V and 0 bases from J, the gap between germline ends came to 13 bases. The CDR3 extends over 17 amino acids. Germline lookup yields CDR1 SGHVS and CDR2 FQNEAQ. The CDR3 coding sequence is TGTGCCAGCAGCTTAGACCCTAGCGTCAGCTCCTACAATGAGCAGTTCTTC. It is translated as CASSLDPSVSSYNEQFF.

The gene calls are TRBV5-4 and TRBJ2-7; 8 nucleotides line up with TRBD1. The germline V gene encodes CDR1 SGHNT and CDR2 YYREEE (reference sequence). J gave up 5 bases and V 4 bases, and 17 bases lay outside the gene matches. This CDR3 comprises 17 residues. This CDR3 reads CASSPPWAGGFRDEQYF. As DNA, the CDR3 is TGTGCCAGCAGCCCTCCCTGGGCAGGGGGCTTCCGGGACGAGCAGTACTTC.

This sequence joins TRBV25-1 and TRBJ2-5, with D hard to call. Between the trimmed V and J ends, which lost 0 bases and 5 bases, there was a span of 10 bases. The CDR3 has 14 residues. Germline loops: CDR1 MGHDK, CDR2 SYGVNS. The CDR3: CASSEYGSRETQYF. The CDR3, as DNA: TGTGCCAGCAGTGAATACGGCAGCAGGGAGACCCAGTACTTC.

This chain connects TRBV28 to TRBJ2-1, with 10 nucleotides matching TRBD2. The V and J ends lost 8 bases and 10 bases, in that order; junction bases with no gene match: 8. This CDR3 is built from 13 residues. Germline loops: CDR1 MDHEN, CDR2 SYDVKM. CDR3 in DNA: TGTGCCAGCCGCGGGACTAGCGAGCACGAGCAGTTCTTC. As protein: CASRGTSEHEQFF.

The gene calls are TRBV27 and TRBJ2-7, with TRBD2 matching over 8 bases. J was trimmed by 7 bases and V by 8 bases; bases with no gene match: 22. The CDR3 consists of 17 residues. Germline V gene sequence: CDR1 MNHEY, CDR2 SMNVEV (reference sequence). In DNA, the CDR3 is TGTGCCAGCTCAGTTTTAGTTCCGGGTAGCGGGACGGGAGAGCAGTACTTC. This translates into CASSVLVPGSGTGEQYF.

A note on this clone: Within the sample, other DNA sequences also encode this same CDR3. The chain is built from TRBV5-1 and TRBJ2-7; tentatively, D is TRBD2 (6 bases). The CDR3 extends over 13 amino acids. Per germline, CDR1 SGHRS and CDR2 YFSETQ. Trimming removed 1 base at V and 2 bases at J, with 7 bases between. The CDR3 is CASSLRGTYEQYF. CDR3 bases: TGCGCCAGCAGCTTGCGCGGGACCTACGAGCAGTACTTC.

The J gene is TRBJ1-3, the V gene TRBV28, with D possibly TRBD1 on 5 matching bases. The CDR3 length is 15 residues. Germline values: CDR1 MDHEN, CDR2 SYDVKM. With 4 bases removed from V and 2 bases from J, the gap between germline ends came to 12 bases. The CDR3 DNA follows: TGTGCCAGCAGTTCTACCGGGGGGGCTGGAAACACCATATATTTT. It codes for CASSSTGGAGNTIYF.

The CDR3 spells CASRGQGRYVETQYF. The CDR3 DNA reads as TGTGCCAGCAGAGGACAGGGTCGGTATGTGGAGACCCAGTACTTC. The chain carries TRBV27 and TRBJ2-5; 8 nucleotides agree with TRBD1. V shed 6 bases, J shed 5 bases, and the junction held 11 bases outside the gene matches. CDR3 length: 15 amino acids. Germline V gives CDR1 MNHEY, CDR2 SMNVEV (reference sequence).

The chain couples TRBV2 to TRBJ2-3; 11 nucleotides agree with TRBD2. V shed 3 bases and J 2 bases; nucleotides not matched to a gene: 1. This CDR3 contains 15 residues. Germline assignment: CDR1 SNHLY and CDR2 FYNNEI. The CDR3 coding sequence is TGTGCCAGCAGTGATAGCGGGAGGGACACAGATACGCAGTATTTT. Amino acids: CASSDSGRDTDTQYF.

V usage is TRBV19 and J usage is TRBJ1-1; D perhaps matches TRBD1 (6 bases). Looked up from germline, CDR1 is LNHDA and CDR2 is SQIVND (reference sequence). Trimming cost V 0 bases and J 4 bases, with 9 bases left between them. The CDR3 is 14 amino acids. The CDR3 is CASSIDQGGTEAFF. CDR3 bases: TGTGCCAGTAGTATAGATCAAGGGGGCACTGAAGCTTTCTTT. Looking up the rest from reference TRBV19 and TRBJ1-1 gives the full variable domain: DGGITQSPKYLFRKEGQNVTLSCEQNLNHDAMYWYRQDPGQGLRLIYYSQIVNDFQKGDIAEGYSVSREKKESFPLTVTSAQKNPTAFYLCASSIDQGGTEAFFGQGTRLTVV.

This chain connects TRBV7-2 to TRBJ2-7; possibly TRBD1 or TRBD2 for D (5 bases each). The CDR3 runs 12 residues. In germline, CDR1 is SGHTA, CDR2 FQGNSA. Between the trimmed V and J ends, which lost 10 bases and 1 base, there was a span of 11 bases. The DNA of the CDR3 is TGTGCCATCCGGGACGAATCCTACGAGCAGTACTTC. It is translated as CAIRDESYEQYF. Filled out from reference TRBV7-2 and TRBJ2-7, the complete variable domain reads GAGVSQSPSNKVTEKGKDVELRCDPISGHTALYWYRQSLGQGLEFLIYFQGNSAPDKSGLPSDRFSAERTGGSVSTLTIQRTQQEDSAVYLCAIRDESYEQYFGPGTRLTVT.

The chain recombines TRBV5-1 with TRBJ2-5, with D maybe TRBD1 (6 bases). CDR1 and CDR2 (germline): SGHRS, YFSETQ. With 2 bases removed from V and 4 bases from J, the gap between germline ends came to 15 bases. CDR3 length: 15 residues. CDR3 nucleotides: TGCGCCAGCAGCTTCGGTCAGGGGATGAGAGAGACCCAGTACTTC. Residues: CASSFGQGMRETQYF.

The chain links TRBV19 to TRBJ2-5, with D perhaps matching TRBD1 (5 bases). This CDR3 comprises 17 residues. V was cut by 1 base and J by 4 bases, with 19 bases left in between. Germline loops: CDR1 LNHDA, CDR2 SQIVND (reference sequence). The CDR3 nucleotides read TGTGCCAGTAGTATAGGTGGTTTTGGGCAGGGAAGAGAGACCCAGTACTTC. Residues: CASSIGGFGQGRETQYF.

The CDR3 is CASSPRLGSSYNEQFF. CDR3 coding DNA: TGTGCCAGCAGCCCGCGACTGGGGAGCTCCTACAATGAGCAGTTCTTC. V usage is TRBV14 and J usage is TRBJ2-1, with D possibly TRBD2 on 5 matching bases. Trimming left V 4 bases short and J 0 bases short, with 13 bases between. Germline-derived CDR1 and CDR2 are SGHDN and FVKESK. This CDR3 is built from 16 residues.

This rearrangement joins TRBV7-8 to TRBJ1-2; 9 positions agree with TRBD1. This CDR3 spans 19 amino acids. J gave up 4 bases and V 0 bases, and 15 bases lay outside the gene matches. Per germline, CDR1 SGHVS and CDR2 FQNEAQ. The CDR3 sequence is CASSLAQGTGRFTSYGYTF. The DNA for the CDR3 is TGTGCCAGCAGCTTAGCGCAGGGGACAGGGCGATTTACTAGCTATGGCTACACCTTC.

The chain couples TRBV13 to TRBJ2-7; the match to TRBD2 covers 12 bases. J gave up 5 bases and V 5 bases, and 7 bases lay outside the gene matches. CDR3 length: 15 amino acids. Germline CDR1 is PRHDT and CDR2 is FYEKMQ (reference sequence). This CDR3 is CASSPTSGSFDEQYF. DNA of the CDR3: TGTGCCAGCAGCCCGACTAGCGGGAGTTTTGACGAGCAGTACTTC.

The V call is TRBV18, the J call TRBJ2-3; 10 bases are a match to TRBD2. CDR1 and CDR2 from the germline V gene are KGHSH and LQKENI. The CDR3 runs to 16 residues. With 3 bases clipped from V and 2 bases from J, the junction kept 5 bases outside the gene matches. Here the CDR3 DNA reads TGTGCCAGCTCACCCGGGACTAGCGAATACACAGATACGCAGTATTTT. Its protein product is CASSPGTSEYTDTQYF.

This rearrangement joins TRBV11-2 to TRBJ2-7, with 10 bases fitting TRBD1. The V segment lost 1 base and the J segment 1 base; nucleotides outside the gene matches: 10. Germline-derived CDR1 and CDR2 are SGHAT and FQNNGV. The CDR3 has 18 residues. Here the CDR3 DNA reads TGTGCCAGCAGCTTAGCCTCTGGCGGGACAGGGGAGTCCTACGAGCAGTACTTC. Translated: CASSLASGGTGESYEQYF.

This clone has just one count. The rearrangement uses TRBV7-8 and TRBJ1-1; 7 positions match TRBD1. This CDR3 is built from 17 residues. Germline CDR1 reads SGHVS; CDR2 reads FQNEAQ. V shed 1 base, J shed 3 bases, and the junction held 11 bases outside the gene matches. The CDR3 nucleotides are TGTGCCAGCAGCTTAGGAGACCGACAGGGAGTTTACACTGAAGCTTTCTTT. This codes for CASSLGDRQGVYTEAFF.